The clone carrying this T cell receptor beta chain is identified as medium-sized (0.01 to 0.1%) from frequency. The antigen remains undetermined. The CDR3 spans 14 residues. CDR1 is LNHDA and CDR2 is SQIVND in the germline V gene (reference sequence). The data derive from a study of T cell clusters in autoimmune cytopenias. Study-wide results and limits: The T cell clusters were defined only in silico, without experimental functional validation. The cluster-lack signature was not seen for secondary cytopenia versus chronic lymphocytic leukemia.

TRB rearrangements were amplified by touch-down multiplex PCR with mixed TRB-A/B primers. From its re-call of the multiplex PCR reads, TCRdb lists each CDR3 protein once, without DNA. Its table records under 14,000 distinct CDR3 sequences. TRB was amplified from roughly 250 ng of peripheral blood genomic DNA per sample. The data also belong to a second study, concerning T cell repertoires in aging, cancer and after chemotherapy. That work states: Donors were grouped into six age bands spanning 30 or younger through 70 or older. No conclusions about immunological memory after chemotherapy can be drawn from the repertoire data.

The chain links TRBV19 to TRBJ2-7. Sequencing was carried out using peripheral blood. This clonotype originated in a human donor in good health. The CDR3: CASSEDLGSYEQYF.